These 29 T cell receptor beta chains were sequenced from one sample in a study of CD8 T cells in ankylosing spondylitis. One entry per CDR3 protein, called by TCRdb with MiXCR from the 5' RACE reads. Among under 300,000 distinct CDR3 sequences listed, about 18% were seen once. Material: blood, either unsorted or a sorted T cell fraction (not recorded which). These receptor sequences come from a male donor with ankylosing spondylitis or in good health (not recorded which).

The chain recombines TRBV6-1 with TRBJ2-7; weak D call: TRBD1 (6 bases). Germline loops: CDR1 MNHNS, CDR2 SASEGT. Between the trimmed V and J ends, which lost 0 bases and 7 bases, there was a span of 13 bases. CDR3 length equals 14 residues. This chain's CDR3 is CASSEAGAQGEQYF. The CDR3 DNA follows: TGTGCCAGCAGTGAAGCGGGAGCCCAGGGGGAGCAGTACTTC.

This clonotype showed up just a few times. V gene TRBV7-2 combines with J gene TRBJ2-7; no firm D call. The CDR3 has 13 amino acids. Trimming shortened V by 1 base and J by 3 bases, and 7 bases separated the two germline ends. CDR1 SGHTA and CDR2 FQGNSA come from the germline V gene. CDR3 amino acids: CASSLVSLYEQYF. DNA of the CDR3: TGTGCCAGCAGCTTAGTTTCGCTCTACGAGCAGTACTTC.

This clonotype was counted between two and nine times. The V and J genes are TRBV29-1 and TRBJ2-4, with D perhaps matching TRBD1 (7 bases). Germline lookup yields CDR1 SQVTM and CDR2 ANQGSEA. The CDR3 length is 17 residues. With 4 bases removed from V and 0 bases from J, the gap between germline ends came to 19 bases. In DNA, the CDR3 is TGCAGCGTTGCTTTAAGTAACAGGGGACTAGCCAAAAACATTCAGTACTTC. This translates into CSVALSNRGLAKNIQYF.

The chain combines TRBV12-3 or TRBV12-4 with TRBJ2-1, with 13 nucleotides matching TRBD2. This CDR3 is built from 15 residues. V lost 3 bases, J lost 6 bases, and 2 bases stayed unmatched. CDR3 sequence: CASSLTSGRSNEQFF. Here the CDR3 DNA reads TGTGCCAGCAGTTTGACTAGCGGGAGGTCCAATGAGCAGTTCTTC.

This clonotype showed up just a few times. The rearrangement uses TRBV10-3 and TRBJ1-1; the D is unclear. This CDR3 is 15 amino acids long. V lost 2 bases, J lost 0 bases, and 10 bases lay in between. Germline CDR1 reads ENHRY; CDR2 reads SYGVKD. CDR3 region: CAISEAGLMNTEAFF. CDR3 coding DNA: TGTGCCATCAGTGAGGCCGGACTGATGAACACTGAAGCTTTCTTT.

This CDR3 is CASSYYTGGPGYTF. The CDR3 DNA follows: TGTGCCAGCAGCTATTATACAGGGGGTCCTGGCTACACCTTC. The gene calls are TRBV6-5 and TRBJ1-2; TRBD1 aligns across 8 bases. The V and J ends lost 6 bases and 7 bases, in that order; junction bases with no gene match: 10. The CDR3 extends over 14 amino acids. Germline loops: CDR1 MNHEY, CDR2 SVGAGI.

The rearrangement uses TRBV29-1 and TRBJ2-1; D tentatively fits TRBD1 or TRBD2 (5 bases each). V gave up 3 bases and J gave up 0 bases, with 12 bases separating them. CDR1 and CDR2 (germline): SQVTM, ANQGSEA. This CDR3 region has 15 residues. The CDR3 bases are TGCAGCGTTGACAGTAGCGACAGCTCCTACAATGAGCAGTTCTTC. Translated: CSVDSSDSSYNEQFF.

This chain connects TRBV4-1 to TRBJ2-4; 11 bases are shared with TRBD2. V lost 3 bases and J lost 6; bases outside the gene matches: 13. Germline values: CDR1 MGHRA, CDR2 YSYEKL. The CDR3 has 18 residues. The CDR3 DNA reads TGCGCCAGCAGCCAGGTACTAGCGGGAGAGGAGAGTGCAAACATTCAGTACTTC. Translation: CASSQVLAGEESANIQYF.

This clonotype was detected a few times. The gene calls are TRBV4-3 and TRBJ2-7; the match to TRBD2 covers 7 bases. V was clipped by 0 bases and J by 4 bases; unmatched bases: 3. This CDR3 has 14 residues. The germline CDR1 and CDR2 sequences are LGHNA and YSLEER. The chain's CDR3 is CASSQDREGYEQYF. The CDR3 DNA sequence: TGCGCCAGCAGCCAAGACAGGGAGGGTTACGAGCAGTACTTC.

This clonotype was counted only a few times. This rearrangement joins TRBV4-2 to TRBJ2-1; TRBD1 is a possible D gene (7 bases). The V and J ends lost 0 bases and 8 bases respectively, with 11 bases between them. The CDR3 length is 14 residues. Germline loops: CDR1 LGHNA, CDR2 YNFKEQ. CDR3 loop: CASSQDARGDEQFF. CDR3 bases: TGTGCCAGCAGCCAAGATGCCAGGGGGGATGAGCAGTTCTTC.

This clonotype showed up many times. J is TRBJ2-7 and V is TRBV3-1, with 9 bases that match TRBD2. V lost 0 bases and J lost 0; bases outside the gene matches: 6. The germline CDR1 and CDR2 sequences are LGHDT and YNNKEL (reference sequence). The CDR3 runs to 17 residues. CDR3 loop: CASSQDPASGNSYEQYF. As DNA, the CDR3 is TGTGCCAGCAGCCAAGATCCGGCTAGCGGGAACTCCTACGAGCAGTACTTC.

This chain links TRBV29-1 with TRBJ2-7, with D possibly called TRBD1 or TRBD2 (6 bases each). Germline V CDR1 and CDR2: SQVTM, ANQGSEA. The CDR3 totals 14 residues. The V and J ends lost 0 bases and 9 bases respectively, with 18 bases between them. The CDR3 protein is CSVEEGGSPPRQYF. As DNA, the CDR3 is TGCAGCGTTGAAGAAGGGGGGAGTCCTCCCAGGCAGTACTTC.

Written as DNA, the CDR3 is TGTGCCAGCAGTTTGGAACTGAACAATGAGCAGTTCTTC. Encoded protein: CASSLELNNEQFF. The chain combines TRBV27 with TRBJ2-1; no reliable D call. Germline CDR1 and CDR2: MNHEY and SMNVEV (reference sequence). This CDR3 spans 13 amino acids. V gave up 3 bases and J gave up 5 bases, with 8 bases separating them.

The J gene is TRBJ2-7, the V gene TRBV9; D is unresolved. The ends were cut back, 3 bases at V and 1 base at J, with 11 bases in the middle. CDR1 is SGDLS and CDR2 is YYNGEE in the germline V gene. CDR3 size: 14 residues. CDR3 sequence reads: CASSAPGPSYEQYF. Written as DNA, the CDR3 is TGTGCCAGCAGCGCACCGGGCCCATCCTACGAGCAGTACTTC. The variable domain in full, completed from reference TRBV9 and TRBJ2-7, reads DSGVTQTPKHLITATGQRVTLRCSPRSGDLSVYWYQQSLDQGLQFLIQYYNGEERAKGNILERFSAQQFPDLHSELNLSSLELGDSALYFCASSAPGPSYEQYFGPGTRLTVT.

The gene calls are TRBV29-1 and TRBJ1-1; D unresolved. Trimming removed 4 bases at V and 1 base at J, with 10 bases between. The CDR3 extends over 13 amino acids. CDR1 SQVTM and CDR2 ANQGSEA come from the germline V gene. CDR3 bases: TGCAGCGTTGCGGGGAACGGGAACACTGAAGCTTTCTTT. Its translation is CSVAGNGNTEAFF.

This clonotype was observed at least ten times. CDR3 residues: CATSDSGSYNEQFF. The CDR3 DNA sequence: TGTGCCACCAGTGATAGCGGGAGCTACAATGAGCAGTTCTTC. The chain joins TRBV24-1 to TRBJ2-1, with 8 bases identical to TRBD2. The V and J ends lost 3 bases and 3 bases, in that order; junction bases with no gene match: 0. Germline CDR1 reads KGHDR; CDR2 reads SFDVKD. The CDR3 contains 14 residues.

This clonotype was found a few times. The chain recombines TRBV9 with TRBJ1-4; the D is unclear. Trimming stripped 0 bases from V and 4 bases from J, with 19 bases between. This CDR3 is 18 amino acids long. Germline CDR1 SGDLS, CDR2 YYNGEE. In DNA, the CDR3 is TGTGCCAGCAGCGTAGTTGCGGAGCGGCCGGAGGGTAATGAAAAACTGTTTTTT. Protein product: CASSVVAERPEGNEKLFF.

This chain links TRBV6-1 with TRBJ1-2; D gene ambiguous. Trimming cost V 6 bases and J 1 base, with 15 bases left between them. This CDR3 has 15 amino acids. The germline V gene has CDR1 MNHNS and CDR2 SASEGT. In DNA, the CDR3 is TGTGCCAGCAGCCAGCTGCAACCGTTTAACTATGGCTACACCTTC. Protein product: CASSQLQPFNYGYTF.

J is TRBJ2-7 and V is TRBV19; D possibly uses TRBD1 or TRBD2 (5 bases each). The V gene's germline CDR1 is LNHDA and CDR2 SQIVND (reference sequence). This CDR3 contains 13 residues. V was pared by 5 bases and J by 4 bases, with 12 bases between. This CDR3 is CASSWGRGYEQYF. DNA for the CDR3: TGTGCCAGTAGTTGGGGGAGAGGGTACGAGCAGTACTTC.

As to this clonotype: Compared with germline, one end of the junction differs, possibly owing to a read error. The V gene is TRBV7-7, the J gene TRBJ2-1; 12 bases are a match to TRBD2. This CDR3 has 18 residues. The germline V gene has CDR1 SSHAT and CDR2 FNYEAQ (reference sequence). The DNA of the CDR3 is TGTGCTAGCAGCTTAGCCTGGGGCCGACTAGCGGGAGACGATGAGCAGTTCTTC. The encoded protein is CASSLAWGRLAGDDEQFF. Together with reference TRBV7-7 and TRBJ2-1, the CDR3 gives the full variable domain: GAGVSQSPRYKVTKRGQDVTLRCDPISSHATLYWYQQALGQGPEFLTYFNYEAQPDKSGLPSDRFSAERPEGSISTLTIQRTEQRDSAMYRCASSLAWGRLAGDDEQFFGPGTRLTVL.

The chain employs TRBV6-1 and TRBJ2-1; 10 bases are a match to TRBD2. Looked up from germline, CDR1 is MNHNS and CDR2 is SASEGT. CDR3 length: 16 amino acids. V shed 3 bases and J 2 bases; nucleotides not matched to a gene: 4. CDR3 region: CASSEISGRTYNEQFF. CDR3 nucleotides: TGTGCCAGCAGTGAGATTAGCGGGAGGACCTACAATGAGCAGTTCTTC.

A few counts support this clonotype. The rearrangement links TRBV20-1 to TRBJ2-1; a possible D gene is TRBD2 (6 bases). Trimming shortened V by 5 bases and J by 1 base, and 9 bases separated the two germline ends. This CDR3 is 13 amino acids long. Germline V CDR1 and CDR2: DFQATT, SNEGSKA (reference sequence). The DNA of the CDR3 is TGCAGTGCTCCGGACTATTCCTACAATGAGCAGTTCTTC. Amino acids: CSAPDYSYNEQFF.

This clonotype has more than one count but fewer than ten. V and J are TRBV6-2 or TRBV6-3 and TRBJ2-1; 7 nucleotides agree with TRBD1. The CDR3 covers 15 residues. CDR1 and CDR2 (germline): MNHEY, SVGEGT. J gave up 4 bases and V 2 bases, and 5 bases lay outside the gene matches. CDR3 amino acids: CASSYPPTGYNEQFF. DNA for the CDR3: TGTGCCAGCAGTTACCCCCCGACAGGGTACAATGAGCAGTTCTTC.

This clonotype has more than one count but fewer than ten. The chain is built from TRBV11-2 and TRBJ2-7; D not resolved. There are 11 residues in the CDR3. Germline values: CDR1 SGHAT, CDR2 FQNNGV. Trimming took off 5 bases at V and 6 bases at J, with 8 bases between the two ends. CDR3 bases: TGTGCCAGCAGCCCGGTAGGCGAGCAGTACTTC. It codes for CASSPVGEQYF.

V usage is TRBV14 and J usage is TRBJ1-2, with 7 bases fitting TRBD1. The CDR3 is 13 residues long. Germline trimming cut 3 bases from V and 8 bases from J; bases unmatched to any gene: 6. Germline V lookup: CDR1 SGHDN, CDR2 FVKESK. The CDR3 region has the DNA TGTGCCAGCAGCCAGACGACAGGGAGGGGCTACACCTTC. Translated, it gives CASSQTTGRGYTF.

This clonotype was seen only a few times. The chain combines TRBV4-1 with TRBJ2-1; 8 nucleotides align to TRBD2. V gave up 1 base and J gave up 2 bases; unmatched junction bases: 4. This CDR3 spans 16 amino acids. The germline V gene has CDR1 MGHRA and CDR2 YSYEKL. The DNA for the CDR3 is TGCGCCAGCAGCCAAGGCGCGGGAGGACCCTACAATGAGCAGTTCTTC. Its protein is CASSQGAGGPYNEQFF.

On this clonotype: This sequence may be a read error, since a much larger clone differs from it by one base. The V and J genes are TRBV5-6 and TRBJ1-1, with 8 bases identical to TRBD1. V trimming: 2 bases; J trimming: 0 bases; junction bases outside the gene matches: 3. The germline CDR1 and CDR2 sequences are SGHDT and YYEEEE. This CDR3 spans 15 amino acids. The CDR3 DNA follows: TGTGCCAGCAGCTTCGGACAGGGCATGAACACTGAAGCTTTCTTT. Translating gives CASSFGQGMNTEAFF.

This clonotype has only a few counts. The chain has TRBV20-1 and TRBJ2-1; maybe TRBD2 (6 bases). The germline V gene encodes CDR1 DFQATT and CDR2 SNEGSKA (reference sequence). V was pared by 1 base and J by 6 bases, with 19 bases between. CDR3 length: 16 amino acids. CDR3 nucleotides: TGCAGTGCTAGAGGATTCACTAGCTTTGTCGGCAATGAGCAGTTCTTC. It codes for CSARGFTSFVGNEQFF.

This clonotype has more than one count but fewer than ten. V usage is TRBV21-1 and J usage is TRBJ1-5; the listed D gene, TRBD1, was not tested against the DNA. TRBV21-1 is shown as a pseudogene. The CDR3 is made up of 15 amino acids. Here the CDR3 DNA reads TGTGCCAGCAGTACCCGGGGGGGTAGCAATCAGCCCCAGCATTTT. Translated, it gives CASSTRGGSNQPQHF.